These 27 T cell receptor beta chains were sequenced from one sample in a study of shared clonotypes between healthy human individuals. This table comes from immunoSEQ multiplex PCR, and its TCRdb copy is limited to in-frame clones, with some not included. The sample consists of approximately 2,200,000 clones, about 92% of them appearing once. Naivety among CD8 cells was defined by CD45RO negativity and positive CCR7 selection, thereby excluding terminally differentiated effector memory CD45RA+ cells. Sample: naive CD8+ T cells from PBMCs. The receptors stem from a man between 18 and 29 years old in good health. Some clones in this sample may be carry-over from other donors' samples.

This clone was observed a single time. The rearrangement joins TRBV5-1 to TRBJ2-7, with D perhaps TRBD1 or TRBD2 (6 bases each). Trimming cost V 2 bases and J 5 bases, with 17 bases left between them. Germline CDR1 is SGHRS and CDR2 is YFSETQ. The CDR3 is 15 amino acids. The CDR3 DNA reads as TGCGCCAGCAGCTTTGGTTGGGGGGCGCGGCACGAGCAGTACTTC. Its protein is CASSFGWGARHEQYF. Supplemented by reference TRBV5-1 and TRBJ2-7, the full variable domain reads KAGVTQTPRYLIKTRGQQVTLSCSPISGHRSVSWYQQTPGQGLQFLFEYFSETQRNKGNFPGRFSGRQFSNSRSEMNVSTLELGDSALYLCASSFGWGARHEQYFGPGTRLTVT.

This chain connects TRBV18 to TRBJ2-1; TRBD2 matches 7 bases. This CDR3 is built from 16 residues. Germline-derived CDR1 and CDR2 are KGHSH and LQKENI. V lost 2 bases and J lost 0; bases outside the gene matches: 4. The CDR3 sequence is CASSPGRGSSYNEQFF. CDR3 nucleotide sequence: TGTGCCAGCTCACCAGGTCGCGGGAGCTCCTACAATGAGCAGTTCTTC.

This chain joins TRBV30 and TRBJ2-3; 7 positions agree with TRBD2. The CDR3 loop spans 16 amino acids. V lost 0 bases and J lost 3; bases outside the gene matches: 9. CDR1 and CDR2 from the germline V gene are GTSNPN and SVGIG (reference sequence). This chain's CDR3 is CAWSVTLWEGTDTQYF. The CDR3 coding sequence is TGTGCCTGGAGTGTAACTTTGTGGGAGGGTACAGATACGCAGTATTTT.

Comment on this clone: This sample also contains other DNA sequences that code for the same CDR3. The CDR3 reads CASTPRGGSYEQYF. The CDR3, as DNA: TGTGCCAGTACCCCACGGGGCGGCTCCTACGAGCAGTACTTC. V is TRBV19 and J is TRBJ2-7, with D possibly being TRBD1 or TRBD2 (5 bases each). The CDR3 contains 14 residues. CDR1 LNHDA and CDR2 SQIVND come from the germline V gene (reference sequence). Deletions cut 7 bases from V and 0 bases from J, with 13 bases between.

The chain recombines TRBV6-5 with TRBJ2-1, with D tentatively TRBD1 or TRBD2 (5 bases each). Germline CDR1 and CDR2: MNHEY and SVGAGI. Trimming removed 5 bases at V and 7 bases at J, with 12 bases between. The CDR3 sequence is 13 residues long. Here the CDR3 DNA reads TGTGCCAGCAGTGTCAATTGGGGGAATGAGCAGTTCTTC. This codes for CASSVNWGNEQFF.

The chain links TRBV5-1 to TRBJ2-5; TRBD2 might be the D (5 bases). Germline values: CDR1 SGHRS, CDR2 YFSETQ. Between the trimmed V and J ends, which lost 2 bases and 2 bases, there was a span of 10 bases. The CDR3 consists of 14 residues. For the CDR3, the DNA is TGCGCCAGCAGCTTAGATGCGGGTCAAGAGACCCAGTACTTC. Protein: CASSLDAGQETQYF. Looking up the rest from reference TRBV5-1 and TRBJ2-5 gives the full variable domain: KAGVTQTPRYLIKTRGQQVTLSCSPISGHRSVSWYQQTPGQGLQFLFEYFSETQRNKGNFPGRFSGRQFSNSRSEMNVSTLELGDSALYLCASSLDAGQETQYFGPGTRLLVL.

The chain couples TRBV27 to TRBJ2-5, with 8 bases fitting TRBD2. From germline, CDR1 is MNHEY and CDR2 SMNVEV (reference sequence). This CDR3 has 15 amino acids. V dropped 4 bases and J dropped 5; count of bases not matched to a gene: 9. CDR3 DNA: TGTGCCAGCAGTTGGAGCGGGAGTGGGGGGGAGACCCAGTACTTC. As protein: CASSWSGSGGETQYF.

The rearrangement uses TRBV19 and TRBJ2-7, with TRBD2 matching over 8 bases. Germline assignment: CDR1 LNHDA and CDR2 SQIVND (reference sequence). This CDR3 contains 13 residues. The V gene end was trimmed by 5 bases and the J gene end by 4 bases; junction bases not matched to a gene: 4. The CDR3 nucleotides read TGTGCCAGTAGTTTTGGACTAGCATACGAGCAGTACTTC. Translated: CASSFGLAYEQYF.

The chain uses TRBV5-6 and TRBJ2-7; 8 nucleotides agree with TRBD2. The germline V gene has CDR1 SGHDT and CDR2 YYEEEE. The CDR3 spans 13 residues. V dropped 0 bases and J dropped 6; count of bases not matched to a gene: 2. The CDR3 DNA follows: TGTGCCAGCAGCTTGGAGCGGGGGCGCGAGCAGTACTTC. This gives the protein CASSLERGREQYF.

This clone was seen just once. This chain links TRBV20-1 with TRBJ1-3; D is undetermined. Germline assignment: CDR1 DFQATT and CDR2 SNEGSKA (reference sequence). V gave up 5 bases and J gave up 7 bases, with 9 bases separating them. This CDR3 comprises 11 residues. The CDR3 DNA follows: TGCAGTGCTTCGGAGGGTAACACCATATATTTT. Encoded protein: CSASEGNTIYF.

The V and J genes are TRBV28 and TRBJ2-7; TRBD2 aligns across 8 bases. In germline, CDR1 is MDHEN, CDR2 SYDVKM. The CDR3 is 15 amino acids. The J segment lost 5 bases and the V segment lost 4 bases, leaving 10 bases of the junction unmatched. The CDR3 DNA reads as TGTGCCAGCAGTTCCGTCGGGGGGGCGCAGAACGAGCAGTACTTC. It translates to CASSSVGGAQNEQYF.

J is TRBJ1-5 and V is TRBV2; 7 bases fit TRBD1. With 4 bases clipped from V and 5 bases from J, the junction kept 11 bases outside the gene matches. The CDR3 contains 16 residues. Germline CDR1 SNHLY, CDR2 FYNNEI. CDR3 region: CASSGLVQGVDQPQHF. CDR3 coding DNA: TGTGCCAGCAGTGGCCTTGTGCAGGGGGTTGATCAGCCCCAGCATTTT.

The chain has TRBV14 and TRBJ2-4; 9 nucleotides agree with TRBD1. The CDR3 is 17 amino acids. Germline CDR1 SGHDN, CDR2 FVKESK. Unmatched junction bases numbered 15, after V lost 5 bases and J lost 7 bases. CDR3 in amino acids: CASSSPPTDRGSNIQYF. The DNA of the CDR3 is TGTGCCAGCAGCTCCCCGCCGACGGACAGGGGCAGTAACATTCAGTACTTC. The full variable domain, completed using reference TRBV14 and TRBJ2-4, is EAGVTQFPSHSVIEKGQTVTLRCDPISGHDNLYWYRRVMGKEIKFLLHFVKESKQDESGMPNNRFLAERTGGTYSTLKVQPAELEDSGVYFCASSSPPTDRGSNIQYFGAGTRLSVL.

The chain uses TRBV27 and TRBJ2-1, with D uncertain. The CDR3 runs 13 residues. CDR1 is MNHEY, CDR2 SMNVEV, per germline (reference sequence). V was cut by 2 bases and J by 5 bases, with 7 bases left in between. This CDR3 reads CASSLGIHNEQFF. DNA of the CDR3: TGTGCCAGCAGTTTAGGTATTCACAATGAGCAGTTCTTC.

Details on this clone: Other DNA sequences in the same sample also yield this CDR3. The chain couples TRBV4-3 to TRBJ2-1, with D possibly being TRBD2 (5 bases). V lost 1 base to trimming and J lost 7 bases, with 11 bases between them. This CDR3 is 14 amino acids long. The V gene's germline CDR1 is LGHNA and CDR2 YSLEER. CDR3 DNA: TGCGCCAGCAGCCAAGGCCTTCGGGGTAATGAGCAGTTCTTC. This encodes CASSQGLRGNEQFF.

The rearrangement joins TRBV9 to TRBJ2-4; 8 bases are shared with TRBD2. CDR1 and CDR2 from the germline V gene are SGDLS and YYNGEE. The CDR3 is 17 amino acids. V lost 2 bases, J lost 6 bases, and 13 bases stayed unmatched. The CDR3 bases are TGTGCCAGCAGCGTGGCACCGGGACTAGGGATCTCAAACATTCAGTACTTC. Translated, it gives CASSVAPGLGISNIQYF.

This chain joins TRBV30 and TRBJ2-1; D might be TRBD1 (6 bases). The CDR3 consists of 13 residues. V dropped 6 bases and J dropped 0 bases, with 9 bases sitting between them. Germline V lookup: CDR1 GTSNPN, CDR2 SVGIG (reference sequence). Here the CDR3 DNA reads TGTGCCTGTACAGGGAGCTCCTACAATGAGCAGTTCTTC. Amino acid sequence: CACTGSSYNEQFF.

The chain carries TRBV5-1 and TRBJ1-1; no definite D call. CDR1 and CDR2 (germline): SGHRS, YFSETQ. The V end was cut by 0 bases, the J end by 4 bases, with 16 bases between. This CDR3 is built from 16 residues. The CDR3 spells CASSLGAGVAGTEAFF. The DNA for the CDR3 is TGCGCCAGCAGCTTGGGTGCCGGGGTGGCGGGCACTGAAGCTTTCTTT.

CDR3 bases: TGTGCCAGCTCACCCACCGACAGAACCTCCTACGAGCAGTACTTC. Translating gives CASSPTDRTSYEQYF. This chain joins TRBV18 and TRBJ2-7, with D tentatively TRBD1 (5 bases). V was shortened by 3 bases and J by 0 bases, with 12 bases between the two germline ends. The CDR3 covers 15 residues. Germline CDR1 and CDR2: KGHSH and LQKENI.

This clone appeared once. The gene calls are TRBV9 and TRBJ2-5; D is perhaps TRBD2 (7 bases). In germline, CDR1 is SGDLS, CDR2 YYNGEE. The CDR3 extends over 14 amino acids. V lost 7 bases and J 2 bases, leaving 15 bases between the germline ends. The CDR3 loop reads CASGGGAQQETQYF. CDR3 coding DNA: TGTGCCAGCGGAGGGGGGGCTCAACAAGAGACCCAGTACTTC.

The CDR3 coding sequence is TGTGCCAGCAGCTTAGTCGGTTCTGAATCCTCCTACAATGAGCAGTTCTTC. It translates to CASSLVGSESSYNEQFF. The chain is built from TRBV7-8 and TRBJ2-1; D gene ambiguous. The germline gives CDR1 SGHVS, CDR2 FQNEAQ. Trimming took off 1 base at V and 0 bases at J, with 13 bases between the two ends. The CDR3 totals 17 residues.

CDR3 in DNA: TGTGCCAGCAGCCGGGTTGTAGAGACCCAGTACTTC. Its protein product is CASSRVVETQYF. This chain connects TRBV28 to TRBJ2-5; D not resolved. The V gene's germline CDR1 is MDHEN and CDR2 SYDVKM. The CDR3 covers 12 residues. With 6 bases removed from V and 4 bases from J, the gap between germline ends came to 9 bases.

This sequence joins TRBV7-7 and TRBJ2-5; no firm D call. The V gene's germline CDR1 is SSHAT and CDR2 FNYEAQ (reference sequence). V was clipped by 5 bases and J by 4 bases, with 14 bases between them. The CDR3 sequence is 14 residues long. For the CDR3, the DNA is TGTGCCAGCAGCACCCGACCCCCGCCAGAGACCCAGTACTTC. Translating it yields CASSTRPPPETQYF.

Only one count was recorded for this clone. This chain connects TRBV7-3 to TRBJ1-1, with 7 bases aligning to TRBD1. The CDR3 has 13 residues. Germline CDR1 SGHTA, CDR2 FQGTGA. V dropped 3 bases and J dropped 5; count of bases not matched to a gene: 3. The CDR3 DNA reads TGTGCCAGCAGCTTTCGGACAGGAACTGAAGCTTTCTTT. Protein sequence: CASSFRTGTEAFF. The full variable domain, with the rest looked up from reference TRBV7-3 and TRBJ1-1, is GAGVSQTPSNKVTEKGKYVELRCDPISGHTALYWYRQSLGQGPEFLIYFQGTGAADDSGLPNDRFFAVRPEGSVSTLKIQRTERGDSAVYLCASSFRTGTEAFFGQGTRLTVV.

This clone has a single count. In the same sample, other DNA sequences code for this CDR3. The chain links TRBV11-1 to TRBJ2-7; 9 bases agree with TRBD2. Germline CDR1 and CDR2: SGHAT and FQDESV (reference sequence). The CDR3 is made up of 15 amino acids. Trimming took 2 bases from V and 0 from J; bases not matched to a gene: 2. This CDR3 is CASSLTSGSSYEQYF. The CDR3 region has the DNA TGTGCCAGCAGCTTAACTAGCGGGTCCTCCTACGAGCAGTACTTC. Full variable domain (outside the CDR3, taken from reference TRBV11-1 and TRBJ2-7): EAEVAQSPRYKITEKSQAVAFWCDPISGHATLYWYRQILGQGPELLVQFQDESVVDDSQLPKDRFSAERLKGVDSTLKIQPAELGDSAMYLCASSLTSGSSYEQYFGPGTRLTVT.

The rearrangement joins TRBV5-1 to TRBJ1-2; 8 bases are a match to TRBD1. The CDR3 contains 14 residues. The trim removed 4 bases at V and 8 bases at J, leaving 10 bases unmatched. Germline-derived CDR1 and CDR2 are SGHRS and YFSETQ. The DNA of the CDR3 is TGCGCCAGCAGCCTCTCAGGGGGCGTATTGGGCTACACCTTC. This gives the protein CASSLSGGVLGYTF. Supplemented by reference TRBV5-1 and TRBJ1-2, the full variable domain reads KAGVTQTPRYLIKTRGQQVTLSCSPISGHRSVSWYQQTPGQGLQFLFEYFSETQRNKGNFPGRFSGRQFSNSRSEMNVSTLELGDSALYLCASSLSGGVLGYTFGSGTRLTVV.

Worth noting for this clone: Within the sample, other DNA sequences also encode this same CDR3. The J gene is TRBJ2-7, the V gene TRBV28; TRBD1 matches at 7 bases. Germline V lookup: CDR1 MDHEN, CDR2 SYDVKM. CDR3 length: 14 residues. The trim removed 6 bases at V and 0 bases at J, leaving 5 bases unmatched. The CDR3 is CASSPRDSSYEQYF. As DNA, the CDR3 is TGTGCCAGCAGCCCTAGGGACAGCTCCTACGAGCAGTACTTC.